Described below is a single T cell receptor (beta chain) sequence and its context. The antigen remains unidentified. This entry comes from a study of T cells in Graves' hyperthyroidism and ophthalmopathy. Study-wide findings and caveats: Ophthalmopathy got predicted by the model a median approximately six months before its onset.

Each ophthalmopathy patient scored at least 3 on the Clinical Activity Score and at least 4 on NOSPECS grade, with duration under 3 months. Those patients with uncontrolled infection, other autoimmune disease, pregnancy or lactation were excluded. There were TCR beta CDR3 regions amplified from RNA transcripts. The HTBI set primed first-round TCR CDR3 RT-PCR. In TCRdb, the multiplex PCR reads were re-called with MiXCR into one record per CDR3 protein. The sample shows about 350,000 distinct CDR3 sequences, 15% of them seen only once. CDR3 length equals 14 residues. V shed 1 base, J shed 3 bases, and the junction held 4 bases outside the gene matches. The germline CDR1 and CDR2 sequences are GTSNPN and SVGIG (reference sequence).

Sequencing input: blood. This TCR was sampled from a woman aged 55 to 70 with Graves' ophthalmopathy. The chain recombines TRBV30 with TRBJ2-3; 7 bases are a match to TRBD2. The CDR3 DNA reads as TGTGCCTGGAGTGGGCGGGAGTGGACAGATACGCAGTATTTT. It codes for CAWSGREWTDTQYF.